This T cell receptor beta chain was obtained from a study of tumor and adjacent non-tumor tissue in lung cancer. Whole-study results and caveats: Compared with tumor, normal lung showed significantly lower TCR diversity.

TCRbeta libraries were built with three rounds of nested PCR, modified from ARM-PCR. From the multiplex PCR reads, TCRdb called clonotypes with MiXCR, one entry per CDR3 protein. The sample lists approximately 79,000 distinct CDR3 sequences; 61% were seen once. No cell sorting was done before RNA was extracted from the tissue. The CDR3 consists of 13 residues. Germline V gene sequence: CDR1 SQVTM, CDR2 ANQGSEA. A word on this clonotype: Its antigen is as yet unknown. An end of the junction does not agree with germline; a read error may underlie this.

The sequenced sample consisted of lung tumor tissue. This chain uses TRBV29-1 with TRBJ1-1, with D maybe TRBD1 (6 bases). The source is a man in his 70s with non-small cell lung cancer. CDR3 residues: CSISLGGYTEAFF. As DNA, the CDR3 is TGTAGCATTTCGTTAGGGGGATACACTGAAGCTTTCTTT.